What follows is one T cell receptor beta chain and its context. The protocol was immunoSEQ multiplex PCR, while the TCRdb copy is restricted to in-frame clones and leaves out a portion. The data contain approximately 5,000 clones, about 70% of them singletons. These data come from a study of sequential checkpoint blockade in melanoma. Across the study: Arm A got nivolumab then ipilimumab; arm B the reverse, 1:1.

Treatment meaning: randomized to nivolumab then ipilimumab (arm A) or the reverse (arm B). Patients had received no earlier DNA-damaging chemotherapy. Live CD3+CD8+ CD19− CD56− cells were sorted from PBMCs. The CDR3 has 15 residues. The V end was cut by 0 bases, the J end by 4 bases, with 12 bases between. Germline lookup yields CDR1 LGHNT and CDR2 FRNRAP. The V gene is TRBV12-5, the J gene TRBJ2-5; perhaps TRBD1 as D (7 bases). This receptor was identified in a human donor with melanoma. Sequencing was performed on CD8+ T cells sorted from blood (inferred from file names), taken from a patient given nivolumab and ipilimumab in sequence. The CDR3 sequence: CASGLVGGGRETQYF. Written as DNA, the CDR3 is TGTGCTAGTGGTTTGGTCGGAGGGGGCAGAGAGACCCAGTACTTC. The full variable domain, with the rest looked up from reference TRBV12-5 and TRBJ2-5, is DARVTQTPRHKVTEMGQEVTMRCQPILGHNTVFWYRQTMMQGLELLAYFRNRAPLDDSGMPKDRFSAEMPDATLATLKIQPSEPRDSAVYFCASGLVGGGRETQYFGPGTRLLVL.